These 22 T cell receptor beta chains were all obtained from the same sample, sequenced in a study of blood T cell repertoires in COVID-19. Data came from immunoSEQ multiplex PCR; TCRdb stores just in-frame clones and leaves some out. The sample has some 250,000 clones; over 65% are singletons. The sequencing input was peripheral blood. The receptors were gathered from a woman of 80 years or more with acute or convalescent COVID-19.

The chain recombines TRBV7-9 with TRBJ2-1; TRBD2 matches 15 bases. CDR1 is SEHNR and CDR2 is FQNEAQ in the germline V gene (reference sequence). Trimming cost V 4 bases and J 3 bases; bases outside gene matches: 7. The CDR3 sequence is 18 residues long. CDR3: CASSSGLAGGDYYNEQFF. The CDR3 nucleotides read TGTGCCAGCAGCTCGGGACTAGCGGGGGGCGATTACTACAATGAGCAGTTCTTC.

The CDR3 region has the DNA TGTGCCACCAGCTCGGGGGAGGGGCTTAGGGGGTACAATGAGCAGTTCTTC. As protein: CATSSGEGLRGYNEQFF. The chain has TRBV15 and TRBJ2-1; weak D call: TRBD2 (7 bases). Per germline, CDR1 LNHNV and CDR2 YYDKDF (reference sequence). The CDR3 runs 17 residues. With 5 bases removed from V and 4 bases from J, the gap between germline ends came to 21 bases. The full variable domain, its missing parts supplied by reference TRBV15 and TRBJ2-1, is DAMVIQNPRYQVTQFGKPVTLSCSQTLNHNVMYWYQQKSSQAPKLLFHYYDKDFNNEADTPDNFQSRRPNTSFCFLDIRSPGLGDTAMYLCATSSGEGLRGYNEQFFGPGTRLTVL.

V gene TRBV9 combines with J gene TRBJ2-5; weak D call: TRBD2 (7 bases). Per the germline V gene, CDR1 is SGDLS and CDR2 is YYNGEE. CDR3 size: 15 residues. Deletions cut 0 bases from V and 5 bases from J, with 14 bases between. CDR3 loop: CASSVGGGLGETQYF. The DNA of the CDR3 is TGTGCCAGCAGCGTAGGCGGGGGCCTTGGGGAGACCCAGTACTTC.

Only a few counts were recorded for this clone. The chain recombines TRBV12-3 or TRBV12-4 with TRBJ2-3, with D hard to call. Trimming removed 4 bases from V and 10 bases from J, with 12 bases in between. The CDR3 runs 12 residues. CDR3 bases: TGTGCCAGCAGTTCTAGTTCTGAATCGCAGTATTTT. Amino acid sequence: CASSSSSESQYF.

This clone came up once. This rearrangement joins TRBV6-6 to TRBJ1-5; no clear D gene. Deletions cut 0 bases from V and 4 bases from J, with 7 bases between. The CDR3 extends over 14 amino acids. CDR1 and CDR2 from the germline V gene are MNHNY and SVGAGI (reference sequence). Written as DNA, the CDR3 is TGTGCCAGCAGTTACTCGTCGGGAAATCAGCCCCAGCATTTT. Translating gives CASSYSSGNQPQHF.

As to this clone: Its ends do not fully match the called genes, so a read error is possible. The genes are TRBV29-1 and TRBJ2-3; 7 bases fit TRBD1. The CDR3 runs 13 residues. Germline CDR1 is SQVTM and CDR2 is ANQGSEA. The CDR3 region is CSGRRDSTNTQYF. In DNA, the CDR3 is TGCAGCGGTCGCCGGGACAGCACAAATACGCAGTATTTT.

This chain joins TRBV7-9 and TRBJ1-2; unclear D gene. Germline CDR1 SEHNR, CDR2 FQNEAQ (reference sequence). CDR3 length equals 15 residues. The V gene lost 5 bases and the J gene lost 1 base, with 14 bases spanning the gap. The CDR3 DNA is TGTGCCAGCAGCGCCGGACTCAGTAATAACTATGGCTACACCTTC. This encodes CASSAGLSNNYGYTF.

The chain links TRBV10-1 to TRBJ1-5, with D perhaps TRBD1 (5 bases). The germline V gene has CDR1 WNHNN and CDR2 SYGVQD (reference sequence). Trimming cost V 6 bases and J 0 bases, with 15 bases left between them. The CDR3 runs 16 residues. The CDR3, as DNA: TGCGCCAGCAGCCCAACACAGGACCATAGCAATCAGCCCCAGCATTTT. This encodes CASSPTQDHSNQPQHF.

This chain links TRBV7-9 with TRBJ2-1, with D possibly TRBD2 on 6 matching bases. The CDR3 extends over 16 amino acids. The germline V and J ends were trimmed by 5 bases and 0 bases, with 14 bases remaining between them. Germline CDR1 reads SEHNR; CDR2 reads FQNEAQ (reference sequence). The CDR3 is CASSRYGGSSYNEQFF. Here the CDR3 DNA reads TGTGCCAGCAGCCGTTACGGGGGAAGCTCCTACAATGAGCAGTTCTTC. Looking up the rest from reference TRBV7-9 and TRBJ2-1 gives the full variable domain: DTGVSQNPRHKITKRGQNVTFRCDPISEHNRLYWYRQTLGQGPEFLTYFQNEAQLEKSRLLSDRFSAERPKGSFSTLEIQRTEQGDSAMYLCASSRYGGSSYNEQFFGPGTRLTVL.

This clone was recorded a few times. The genes are TRBV5-1 and TRBJ1-4; D may be TRBD1 (5 bases). Looked up from germline, CDR1 is SGHRS and CDR2 is YFSETQ. The germline V and J ends were trimmed by 0 bases and 8 bases, with 14 bases remaining between them. This CDR3 contains 15 residues. The CDR3 spells CASSLGGRMEEKLFF. The CDR3 nucleotides are TGCGCCAGCAGCTTGGGGGGCAGGATGGAGGAAAAACTGTTTTTT.

V gene TRBV7-9 combines with J gene TRBJ1-2, with 7 bases fitting TRBD1. The V gene end was trimmed by 5 bases and the J gene end by 3 bases; junction bases not matched to a gene: 12. The CDR3 sequence is 16 residues long. Germline V CDR1 and CDR2: SEHNR, FQNEAQ (reference sequence). The CDR3 loop is CASSPGLGQVHYGYTF. For the CDR3, the DNA is TGTGCCAGCAGCCCGGGGCTAGGACAGGTTCACTATGGCTACACCTTC.

CDR3: CASSYSGASEAFF. The CDR3 DNA reads TGTGCCAGCAGTTACTCGGGGGCTTCTGAAGCTTTCTTT. The genes are TRBV6-2 or TRBV6-3 and TRBJ1-1; tentatively, D is TRBD1 (6 bases). The CDR3 sequence is 13 residues long. Trimming removed 0 bases from V and 6 bases from J, with 8 bases in between. CDR1 and CDR2 from the germline V gene are MNHEY and SVGEGT.

The chain uses TRBV6-4 and TRBJ2-1; 8 positions agree with TRBD2. The CDR3 runs to 19 residues. After removal of 4 bases from V and 0 bases from J, the junction contained 14 bases not matched to a gene. CDR1 is MRHNA and CDR2 is SNTAGT in the germline V gene. The CDR3 sequence is CASSVGVAGMVSSYNEQFF. The CDR3 DNA reads TGTGCCAGCAGTGTCGGAGTAGCGGGGATGGTAAGCTCCTACAATGAGCAGTTCTTC.

This chain joins TRBV18 and TRBJ2-1, with 8 bases matching TRBD2. The CDR3 is made up of 17 amino acids. Trimming removed 4 bases from V and 2 bases from J; junction bases left unmatched: 10. Germline-derived CDR1 and CDR2 are KGHSH and LQKENI. In nucleotides, the CDR3 is TGTGCCAGCTCACTTCAAATGGGCGGGAGGACCTACAATGAGCAGTTCTTC. Amino acid sequence: CASSLQMGGRTYNEQFF.

The V call is TRBV6-1, the J call TRBJ1-1; D is unresolved. V lost 5 bases and J 7 bases, leaving 8 bases between the germline ends. CDR1 is MNHNS, CDR2 SASEGT, per germline. The CDR3 runs 11 residues. The CDR3 spells CASSIGLEAFF. The CDR3 nucleotides read TGTGCCAGCAGTATTGGACTTGAAGCTTTCTTT.

The rearrangement uses TRBV7-2 and TRBJ2-5; TRBD2 might be the D (5 bases). V was cut by 6 bases and J by 2 bases, with 10 bases left in between. CDR1 is SGHTA and CDR2 is FQGNSA in the germline V gene. This CDR3 comprises 13 residues. The CDR3 DNA reads TGTGCCAGCAGGAGGACTGGTCAAGAGACCCAGTACTTC. As protein: CASRRTGQETQYF.

In DNA form, the CDR3 reads TGCGCCAGCGGACCGGACAGGGCGAACACTGAAGCTTTCTTT. Translating it yields CASGPDRANTEAFF. The chain links TRBV4-1 to TRBJ1-1; 8 bases are a match to TRBD1. The V gene end was trimmed by 8 bases and the J gene end by 1 base; junction bases not matched to a gene: 6. CDR1 and CDR2 from the germline V gene are MGHRA and YSYEKL. This CDR3 is built from 14 residues.

V is TRBV6-2 or TRBV6-3 and J is TRBJ1-2, with a weak D call TRBD1 (6 bases). The germline CDR1 and CDR2 sequences are MNHEY and SVGEGT. CDR3 length: 15 residues. Trimming removed 8 bases from V and 7 bases from J, with 23 bases in between. The CDR3 region has the DNA TGTGCCAGCCTTTACTCGGGCAGGGGCGTTGCTGGCTACACCTTC. Residues: CASLYSGRGVAGYTF.

This clone was seen a few times. The gene calls are TRBV19 and TRBJ1-5; weak D call: TRBD1 (5 bases). CDR3 length: 15 residues. Germline CDR1 LNHDA, CDR2 SQIVND (reference sequence). Deletions cut 3 bases from V and 2 bases from J, with 11 bases between. DNA for the CDR3: TGTGCCAGTAGTATTGGGGGGTTAGGCAATCAGCCCCAGCATTTT. Translating gives CASSIGGLGNQPQHF.

This clone was seen just once. The rearrangement uses TRBV3-1 (or the pseudogene TRBV3-2) and TRBJ2-6; the D is unclear. The V end was cut by 7 bases, the J end by 0 bases, with 10 bases between. This CDR3 has 15 residues. Germline V gene lookup returns CDR1 LGHDT and CDR2 YNNKEL (reference sequence). Here the CDR3 reads CASTNLISGANVLTF. CDR3 nucleotide sequence: TGTGCCAGCACCAACCTAATCTCTGGGGCCAACGTCCTGACTTTC.

The chain employs TRBV19 and TRBJ2-2, with TRBD1 matching over 7 bases. This CDR3 contains 17 residues. V shed 4 bases and J 0 bases; nucleotides not matched to a gene: 8. CDR1 and CDR2 (germline): LNHDA, SQIVND (reference sequence). CDR3 loop: CASSTLQTGTNTGELFF. The CDR3 coding sequence is TGTGCCAGTAGTACCCTCCAGACAGGGACGAACACCGGGGAGCTGTTTTTT.

This sequence joins TRBV7-2 and TRBJ1-5, with D perhaps matching TRBD1 (6 bases). Trimming cost V 1 base and J 0 bases, with 10 bases left between them. The CDR3 covers 16 residues. Germline V gene data show CDR1 as SGHTA and CDR2 as FQGNSA. CDR3 bases: TGTGCCAGCAGCTTAGTTGGGACAAATAGCAATCAGCCCCAGCATTTT. Translating gives CASSLVGTNSNQPQHF.